What follows are 10 T cell receptor beta chains derived from one specimen sequenced in a study of sequential checkpoint blockade in melanoma. The treatment was: randomized to nivolumab then ipilimumab (arm A) or the reverse (arm B). TCRdb keeps only in-frame clones here, not all; method: immunoSEQ multiplex PCR. The repertoire holds 20,000 or so clones, with around 70% as singletons. This material consisted of CD8+ T cells sorted from blood (inferred from file names), taken from a patient given nivolumab and ipilimumab in sequence. Every receptor here comes from a human donor with melanoma.

This chain joins TRBV19 and TRBJ1-5, with a weak D call TRBD1 (5 bases). Between the trimmed V and J ends, which lost 6 bases and 6 bases, there was a span of 15 bases. The CDR3 is 14 amino acids. CDR1 and CDR2 (germline): LNHDA, SQIVND (reference sequence). The CDR3 bases are TGTGCCAGTAGCTGGGGGGGTTTGGGTCAGCCCCAGCATTTT. It codes for CASSWGGLGQPQHF.

This clone is judged large (0.1 to 1%). The V call is TRBV7-3, the J call TRBJ2-1; TRBD1 might be the D (7 bases). Trimming shortened V by 4 bases and J by 7 bases, and 20 bases separated the two germline ends. The CDR3 covers 16 residues. Germline lookup yields CDR1 SGHTA and CDR2 FQGTGA. The CDR3 DNA follows: TGTGCCAGCAGCTCGCAGGGGGGTGGGACACGGAATGAGCAGTTCTTC. It translates to CASSSQGGGTRNEQFF.

The rearrangement links TRBV27 to TRBJ1-2, with D tentatively TRBD1 (5 bases). This CDR3 has 15 amino acids. Germline CDR1 and CDR2: MNHEY and SMNVEV (reference sequence). The ends were cut back, 5 bases at V and 8 bases at J, with 21 bases in the middle. The CDR3 sequence is CASSRGWAGFDGYTF. In DNA, the CDR3 is TGTGCCAGCAGTCGGGGGTGGGCAGGGTTCGACGGCTACACCTTC.

This clone was observed a single time. The V and J genes are TRBV4-1 and TRBJ2-3; 10 bases line up with TRBD2. CDR1 is MGHRA and CDR2 is YSYEKL in the germline V gene. This CDR3 is 16 amino acids long. J lost 3 bases, V lost 0 bases, and 3 bases had no gene match. In nucleotides, the CDR3 is TGCGCCAGCAGCCAAGATAGCGGGGGGTCTACAGATACGCAGTATTTT. It codes for CASSQDSGGSTDTQYF.

This clone was counted between two and nine times. The chain recombines TRBV5-6 with TRBJ1-1; maybe TRBD1 (5 bases). This CDR3 has 14 amino acids. Trimming took off 2 bases at V and 3 bases at J, with 11 bases between the two ends. Looked up from germline, CDR1 is SGHDT and CDR2 is YYEEEE. CDR3 residues: CASSLKGRHTEAFF. CDR3 DNA: TGTGCCAGCAGCTTAAAGGGGCGCCACACTGAAGCTTTCTTT.

This clone was seen only a few times. The chain carries TRBV5-4 and TRBJ1-4; D may be TRBD1 (6 bases). Between the trimmed V and J ends, which lost 4 bases and 4 bases, there was a span of 17 bases. Germline V lookup: CDR1 SGHNT, CDR2 YYREEE (reference sequence). The CDR3 is 16 amino acids. This CDR3 is CASSQVGGQLNEKLFF. CDR3 coding DNA: TGTGCCAGCAGCCAAGTCGGAGGACAGCTTAATGAAAAACTGTTTTTT.

J is TRBJ2-3 and V is TRBV11-3, with 8 positions matching TRBD1. The CDR3 has 13 amino acids. V shed 5 bases, J shed 4 bases, and the junction held 2 bases outside the gene matches. In germline, CDR1 is SGHNT, CDR2 YENEEA. CDR3 nucleotides: TGTGCCAGCAGCACAGGGGGGTCAGATACGCAGTATTTT. The encoded protein is CASSTGGSDTQYF.

This clone ranks as medium-sized (0.01 to 0.1%). This sample also contains other DNA sequences that code for the same CDR3. The gene calls are TRBV2 and TRBJ1-5; no definite D call. CDR1 is SNHLY, CDR2 FYNNEI, per germline. Trimming shortened V by 8 bases and J by 0 bases, and 11 bases separated the two germline ends. CDR3 length: 14 residues. The CDR3 region has the DNA TGTGCCAGCTCTTCGCGGGATAGCAATCAGCCCCAGCATTTT. It specifies CASSSRDSNQPQHF.

The chain uses TRBV6-5 and TRBJ1-1, with TRBD1 matching 7 bases. Germline V gene data show CDR1 as MNHEY and CDR2 as SVGAGI. CDR3 size: 15 residues. With 7 bases clipped from V and 3 bases from J, the junction kept 11 bases outside the gene matches. In nucleotides, the CDR3 is TGTGCCAGCAAGAAGGGGGCGGAAGACTACACTGAAGCTTTCTTT. This encodes CASKKGAEDYTEAFF.

The genes are TRBV6-1 and TRBJ1-6; tentative D call: TRBD1 (5 bases). The germline V and J ends were trimmed by 8 bases and 5 bases, with 13 bases remaining between them. Germline V gives CDR1 MNHNS, CDR2 SASEGT. This CDR3 is 14 amino acids long. The CDR3 nucleotides read TGTGCCAGCTCAGGACACACTGATAATTCACCCCTCCACTTT. Amino acids: CASSGHTDNSPLHF.